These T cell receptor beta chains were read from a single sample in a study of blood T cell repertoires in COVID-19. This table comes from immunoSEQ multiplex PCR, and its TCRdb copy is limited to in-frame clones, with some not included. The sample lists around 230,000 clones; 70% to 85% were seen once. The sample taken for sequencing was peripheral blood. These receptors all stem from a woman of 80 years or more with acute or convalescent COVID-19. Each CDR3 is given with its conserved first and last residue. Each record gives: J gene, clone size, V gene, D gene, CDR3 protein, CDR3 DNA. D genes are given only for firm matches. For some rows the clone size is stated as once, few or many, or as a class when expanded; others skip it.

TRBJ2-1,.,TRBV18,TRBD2,CASSLGLAGNYNEQFF,TGTGCCAGCTCCCTGGGACTAGCGGGGAACTACAATGAGCAGTTCTTC
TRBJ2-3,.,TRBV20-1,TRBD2,CSASPSGGPDTQYF,TGCAGTGCTAGTCCTAGCGGGGGCCCAGATACGCAGTATTTT
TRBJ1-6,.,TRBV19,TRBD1,CASSPRTGGHSPLHF,TGTGCCAGTAGTCCCCGGACAGGCGGGCATTCACCCCTCCACTTT
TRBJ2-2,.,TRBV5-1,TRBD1,CATTRGPGTGELFF,TGCGCCACCACCAGGGGGCCTGGAACCGGGGAGCTGTTTTTT
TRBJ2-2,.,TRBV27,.,CASIPTGPNTGELFF,TGTGCCAGCATCCCCACGGGTCCGAACACCGGGGAGCTGTTTTTT
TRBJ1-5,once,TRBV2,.,CASSEARSGSRANQPQHF,TGTGCCAGCAGTGAAGCCCGGAGTGGGAGTCGGGCCAATCAGCCCCAGCATTTT
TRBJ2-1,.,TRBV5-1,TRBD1,CASSTGQGNEQFF,TGCGCCAGCAGCACAGGACAGGGCAATGAGCAGTTCTTC
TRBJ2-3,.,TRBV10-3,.,CAIRRLGGTDTQYF,TGTGCCATCAGGAGGCTAGGGGGCACAGATACGCAGTATTTT
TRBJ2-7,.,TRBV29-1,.,CSVASGKYEQYF,TGCAGCGTTGCTTCAGGGAAATACGAGCAGTACTTC
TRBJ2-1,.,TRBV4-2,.,CASSQEQGESYNEQFF,TGTGCCAGCAGCCAAGAACAGGGAGAGTCCTACAATGAGCAGTTCTTC
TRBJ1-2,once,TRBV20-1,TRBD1,CSASLQGSNYGYTF,TGCAGTGCTAGTCTACAGGGGTCTAACTATGGCTACACCTTC
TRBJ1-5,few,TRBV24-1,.,CATSDPREGGGNQPQHF,TGTGCCACCAGTGACCCCCGCGAGGGCGGGGGCAATCAGCCCCAGCATTTT
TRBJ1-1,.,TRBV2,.,CASSVLQEAFF,TGTGCCAGCAGTGTTCTGCAGGAAGCTTTCTTT
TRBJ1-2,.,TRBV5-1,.,CASSLQGGAYGYTF,TGCGCCAGCAGCTTACAAGGGGGGGCCTATGGCTACACCTTC
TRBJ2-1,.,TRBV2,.,CASSPRDNAYNEQFF,TGTGCCAGCAGTCCCCGGGACAACGCTTACAATGAGCAGTTCTTC
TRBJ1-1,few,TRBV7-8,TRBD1,CASNLGTGGTEAFF,TGTGCCAGCAACCTCGGGACAGGGGGCACTGAAGCTTTCTTT
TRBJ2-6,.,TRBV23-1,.,CASSQQGPRGSGANVLTF,TGCGCCAGCAGTCAACAGGGGCCTAGGGGCTCTGGGGCCAACGTCCTGACTTTC
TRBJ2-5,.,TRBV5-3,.,CARSFGGLETQYF,TGTGCCAGAAGCTTTGGGGGCTTGGAGACCCAGTACTTC
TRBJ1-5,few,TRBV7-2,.,CASSLEQNQPQHF,TGTGCCAGCAGCTTAGAACAGAATCAGCCCCAGCATTTT
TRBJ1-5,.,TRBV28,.,CASSLAGTGNQPQHF,TGTGCCAGCAGTTTGGCGGGGACCGGTAATCAGCCCCAGCATTTT
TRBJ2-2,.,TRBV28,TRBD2,CASSPGLAGKIGELFF,TGTGCCAGCAGTCCCGGACTAGCGGGGAAGATCGGGGAGCTGTTTTTT
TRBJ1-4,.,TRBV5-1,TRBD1,CASSLNGQGVEKLFF,TGCGCCAGCAGCTTGAACGGACAGGGGGTTGAAAAACTGTTTTTT
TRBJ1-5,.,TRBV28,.,CASSQGRRNQPQHF,TGTGCCAGCAGCCAGGGGAGACGCAATCAGCCCCAGCATTTT
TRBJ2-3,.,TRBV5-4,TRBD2,CASRRGGSTDTQYF,TGTGCCAGCAGGCGCGGGGGTAGCACAGATACGCAGTATTTT
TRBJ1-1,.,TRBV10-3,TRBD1,CAISGGQIRNTEAFF,TGTGCCATCAGTGGGGGACAGATTAGGAACACTGAAGCTTTCTTT
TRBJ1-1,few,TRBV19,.,CASSRTDTEAFF,TGTGCCAGTAGTAGAACAGACACTGAAGCTTTCTTT
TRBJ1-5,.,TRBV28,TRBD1,CASRIDSTGGSNQPQHF,TGTGCCAGCAGAATAGACTCAACAGGGGGAAGCAATCAGCCCCAGCATTTT
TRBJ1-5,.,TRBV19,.,CASTGPGNQPQHF,TGTGCCAGTACAGGGCCAGGCAATCAGCCCCAGCATTTT
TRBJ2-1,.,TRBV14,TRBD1,CASSQGTGYNNEQFF,TGTGCCAGCAGCCAAGGGACAGGGTATAACAATGAGCAGTTCTTC
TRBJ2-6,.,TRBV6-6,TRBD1,CASSPLNRGLFGLSILSGANVLTF,TGTGCCAGCAGTCCATTAAACAGGGGGCTCTTTGGGCTATCAATCCTCTCTGGGGCCAACGTCCTGACTTTC
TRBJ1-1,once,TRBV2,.,CASNMRRMNTEAFF,TGTGCCAGCAACATGAGGAGAATGAACACTGAAGCTTTCTTT
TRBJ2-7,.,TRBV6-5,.,CASSYRDRSYEQYF,TGTGCCAGCAGTTACCGCGACAGATCCTACGAGCAGTACTTC
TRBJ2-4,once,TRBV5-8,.,CASSSFGGATKNIQYF,TGTGCCAGCAGCTCATTTGGGGGGGCGACCAAAAACATTCAGTACTTC
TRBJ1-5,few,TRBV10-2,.,CASSRVGNQPQHF,TGCGCCAGCAGCCGGGTCGGCAATCAGCCCCAGCATTTT
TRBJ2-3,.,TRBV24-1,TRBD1,CATSDRQGDLDTQYF,TGTGCCACCAGTGATCGACAGGGGGATTTAGATACGCAGTATTTT
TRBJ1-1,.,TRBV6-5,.,CASSSTYEAFF,TGTGCCAGCAGTTCGACTTATGAAGCTTTCTTT
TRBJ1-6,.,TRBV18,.,CASSPTEDSPLHF,TGTGCCAGCTCACCGACCGAGGATTCACCCCTCCACTTT
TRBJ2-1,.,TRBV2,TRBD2,CASRQGASGYNEQFF,TGTGCCAGCAGGCAAGGCGCTAGCGGGTACAATGAGCAGTTCTTC
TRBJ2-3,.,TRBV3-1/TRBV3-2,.,CASSQDQSGLAQYF,TGTGCCAGCAGCCAAGATCAGTCAGGGTTAGCGCAGTATTTT
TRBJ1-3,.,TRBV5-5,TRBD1,CASSLVGQDIGNTIYF,TGTGCCAGCAGCTTGGTTGGACAGGACATCGGAAACACCATATATTTT
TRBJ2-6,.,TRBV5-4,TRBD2,CASSLPAGGAGANVLTF,TGTGCCAGCAGCCTCCCGGCGGGAGGAGCTGGGGCCAACGTCCTGACTTTC
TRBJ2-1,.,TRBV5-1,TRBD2,CASSRAGAANEQFF,TGCGCCAGCAGCCGAGCGGGGGCCGCTAATGAGCAGTTCTTC
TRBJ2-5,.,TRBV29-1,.,CSVVDPGETQYF,TGCAGCGTTGTGGACCCGGGGGAGACCCAGTACTTC
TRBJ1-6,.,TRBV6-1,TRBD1,CASSEIGTGNSPLHF,TGTGCCAGCAGTGAGATTGGGACAGGGAATTCACCCCTCCACTTT
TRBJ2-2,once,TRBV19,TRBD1,CASYGPGGTGELFF,TGTGCCAGTTATGGGCCAGGGGGCACCGGGGAGCTGTTTTTT
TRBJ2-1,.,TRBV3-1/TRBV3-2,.,CASSQDFRGYNEQFF,TGTGCCAGCAGCCAAGATTTCAGGGGATACAATGAGCAGTTCTTC
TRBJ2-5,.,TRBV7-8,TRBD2,CASSLIGGAGETQYF,TGTGCCAGCAGCTTAATCGGGGGGGCCGGAGAGACCCAGTACTTC
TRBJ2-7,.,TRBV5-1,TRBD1,CASSSPGTGGTYEQYF,TGCGCCAGCAGCTCACCCGGGACAGGGGGCACCTACGAGCAGTACTTC
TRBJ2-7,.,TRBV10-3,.,CAIRGIGLSYEQYF,TGTGCCATCAGAGGGATTGGACTCTCCTACGAGCAGTACTTC
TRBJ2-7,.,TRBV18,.,CASSPAAAPYEQYF,TGTGCCAGCTCACCAGCGGCAGCTCCCTACGAGCAGTACTTC
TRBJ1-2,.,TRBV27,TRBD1,CASSSPNLQGLYGYTF,TGTGCCAGCAGTTCCCCAAATTTACAGGGGCTCTATGGCTACACCTTC
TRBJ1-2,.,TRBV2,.,CASSDQIFYGYTF,TGTGCCAGCAGTGACCAGATATTTTATGGCTACACCTTC
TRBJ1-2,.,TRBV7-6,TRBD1,CASSPLMGQGDGYTF,TGTGCCAGCAGCCCACTAATGGGCCAGGGGGATGGCTACACCTTC
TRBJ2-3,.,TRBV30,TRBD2,CAWSRAGDTQYF,TGTGCCTGGAGTCGGGCGGGGGACACGCAGTATTTT
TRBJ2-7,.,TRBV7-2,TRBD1,CASSSPGQGSSYEQYF,TGTGCCAGCAGCTCTCCGGGACAGGGGAGCTCCTACGAGCAGTACTTC
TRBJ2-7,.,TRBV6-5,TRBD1,CASSSGTGFYEQYF,TGTGCCAGCAGTTCCGGGACAGGGTTCTACGAGCAGTACTTC
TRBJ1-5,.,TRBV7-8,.,CASSLAGGGARGNQPQHF,TGTGCCAGCAGCTTAGCGGGAGGAGGGGCGAGGGGCAATCAGCCCCAGCATTTT
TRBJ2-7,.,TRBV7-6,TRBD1,CASSIGTGNSYEQYF,TGTGCCAGCAGCATAGGGACAGGGAACTCCTACGAGCAGTACTTC